Below, 30 T cell receptor beta chains from the same sample are listed, as sequenced in a study of OX40 agonist ivuxolimab in advanced cancers. Measured with immunoSEQ multiplex PCR; TCRdb has only the in-frame clones, and not every one. The top ten hold 3% to 4% of the sample, which has some 69,000 clones, approximately 90% seen once. The source material was CD4+ or CD8+ T cells sorted from blood, sampled in a trial of the OX40 agonist ivuxolimab. The receptors shown here come from an adult with an advanced solid tumor such as melanoma, head and neck, liver or kidney cancer.

In its sample, this clone was seen once. The gene calls are TRBV7-6 and TRBJ2-7, with D perhaps TRBD2 (6 bases). The CDR3 is 13 residues long. CDR1 is SGHVS, CDR2 FNYEAQ, per germline. V lost 3 bases, J lost 4 bases, and 10 bases lay in between. The CDR3 DNA sequence: TGTGCCAGCAGCTTCGGGAGATTTTACGAGCAGTACTTC. Protein product: CASSFGRFYEQYF.

This clone is a singleton in its sample. The chain combines TRBV6-1 with TRBJ1-5; a possible D gene is TRBD1 (5 bases). This CDR3 is built from 15 residues. V shed 8 bases and J shed 2 bases, with 16 bases lying between them. From germline, CDR1 is MNHNS and CDR2 SASEGT. CDR3 sequence: CASGGEGMGNQPQHF. Here the CDR3 DNA reads TGTGCCAGCGGGGGGGAGGGTATGGGCAATCAGCCCCAGCATTTT.

The chain combines TRBV30 with TRBJ1-2; no definite D call. This CDR3 has 8 residues. Per the germline V gene, CDR1 is GTSNPN and CDR2 is SVGIG (reference sequence). The CDR3 DNA is TGTGCAGCAGGTGGCTACACCTTC. Translation: CAAGGYTF.

The chain carries TRBV6-1 and TRBJ1-4; D not resolved. The CDR3 contains 12 residues. V was trimmed by 7 bases and J by 5 bases, leaving 8 bases between them. Germline CDR1 reads MNHNS; CDR2 reads SASEGT. The CDR3 DNA reads as TGTGCCAGCAAAAAGAAGAATGAAAAACTGTTTTTT. Translating gives CASKKKNEKLFF.

V gene TRBV29-1 combines with J gene TRBJ1-2; D ambiguous. Germline lookup yields CDR1 SQVTM and CDR2 ANQGSEA. V was pared by 6 bases and J by 4 bases, with 15 bases between. The CDR3 length is 13 residues. The CDR3 sequence: CSVGDPTAYGYTF. DNA of the CDR3: TGCAGCGTCGGGGATCCAACCGCCTATGGCTACACCTTC.

This clone was counted only a few times. The gene calls are TRBV28 and TRBJ2-2, with D unclear. Looked up from germline, CDR1 is MDHEN and CDR2 is SYDVKM. V was shortened by 6 bases and J by 1 base, with 3 bases between the two germline ends. The CDR3 has 12 residues. The CDR3 region has the DNA TGTGCCAGCAGAGTGAACACCGGGGAGCTGTTTTTT. Its translation: CASRVNTGELFF.

The chain combines TRBV4-2 with TRBJ2-1; TRBD2 matches at 10 bases. CDR1 is LGHNA and CDR2 is YNFKEQ in the germline V gene. The CDR3 is 18 amino acids. With V trimmed by 0 bases and J by 4 bases, 9 bases remained unmatched. CDR3 protein: CASSQERTSGAFYNEQFF. Written as DNA, the CDR3 is TGTGCCAGCAGCCAAGAACGTACTAGCGGGGCCTTTTACAATGAGCAGTTCTTC.

The chain links TRBV4-1 to TRBJ1-2, with 7 bases aligning to TRBD1. Trimming removed 1 base from V and 3 bases from J; junction bases left unmatched: 5. The CDR3 covers 15 residues. Germline CDR1 is MGHRA and CDR2 is YSYEKL. CDR3 DNA: TGCGCCAGCAGCCAAGTCGGACAGGTTCACTATGGCTACACCTTC. It is translated as CASSQVGQVHYGYTF.

This rearrangement joins TRBV6-5 to TRBJ2-3; TRBD2 aligns across 7 bases. Per the germline V gene, CDR1 is MNHEY and CDR2 is SVGAGI. Germline trimming cut 4 bases from V and 5 bases from J; bases unmatched to any gene: 6. CDR3 length: 14 residues. The CDR3 sequence: CASSLLTSRDTQYF. Here the CDR3 DNA reads TGTGCCAGCAGTTTACTGACTAGCCGAGATACGCAGTATTTT.

The CDR3 bases are TGTGCCACGCAAGGACAGGGGTTTTCCTACAATGAGCAGTTCTTC. It translates to CATQGQGFSYNEQFF. The chain carries TRBV28 and TRBJ2-1; TRBD1 matches 9 bases. With V trimmed by 10 bases and J by 1 base, 8 bases remained unmatched. Germline V lookup: CDR1 MDHEN, CDR2 SYDVKM. CDR3 length equals 15 residues.

The V and J genes are TRBV11-2 and TRBJ2-3; 8 bases map to TRBD2. J was trimmed by 2 bases and V by 5 bases; bases with no gene match: 12. The CDR3 runs to 17 residues. Germline lookup yields CDR1 SGHAT and CDR2 FQNNGV. The CDR3 coding sequence is TGTGCCAGCAGCCCCCGGGTAGCGGGAAGCCACACAGATACGCAGTATTTT. Amino acids: CASSPRVAGSHTDTQYF.

V gene TRBV19 combines with J gene TRBJ2-7; a possible D gene is TRBD1 (6 bases). The V end lost 5 bases, the J end lost 6 bases, and 23 bases lay between the germline ends. The CDR3 has 16 residues. The germline gives CDR1 LNHDA, CDR2 SQIVND (reference sequence). CDR3 in amino acids: CASSVQGVEGLREQYF. CDR3 DNA sequence: TGTGCCAGTAGTGTACAGGGAGTTGAGGGCCTACGCGAGCAGTACTTC.

The rearrangement joins TRBV2 to TRBJ1-1, with 8 bases that match TRBD1. V shed 2 bases and J 3 bases; nucleotides not matched to a gene: 11. There are 17 residues in the CDR3. The V gene's germline CDR1 is SNHLY and CDR2 FYNNEI. The CDR3 loop is CASSERGGGTGDTEAFF. CDR3 DNA: TGTGCCAGCAGTGAAAGGGGCGGCGGGACAGGAGACACTGAAGCTTTCTTT.

CDR3 in DNA: TGTGCCAGCAGTGGCGTGGCGAGCGGGAGGGCTACCGGGGAGCTGTTTTTT. As protein: CASSGVASGRATGELFF. V usage is TRBV6-1 and J usage is TRBJ2-2; 10 bases line up with TRBD2. Trimming cost V 4 bases and J 5 bases; bases outside gene matches: 10. The CDR3 loop spans 17 amino acids. Germline CDR1 is MNHNS and CDR2 is SASEGT.

The rearrangement uses TRBV7-9 and TRBJ2-7; TRBD2 matches 7 bases. Germline CDR1 is SEHNR and CDR2 is FQNEAQ (reference sequence). CDR3 size: 17 residues. V lost 5 bases and J lost 4; bases outside the gene matches: 17. The CDR3 loop is CASSPEMAALAEYEQYF. CDR3 sequence (DNA): TGTGCCAGCAGCCCAGAAATGGCCGCGCTAGCGGAATACGAGCAGTACTTC. Filled out from reference TRBV7-9 and TRBJ2-7, the complete variable domain reads DTGVSQNPRHKITKRGQNVTFRCDPISEHNRLYWYRQTLGQGPEFLTYFQNEAQLEKSRLLSDRFSAERPKGSFSTLEIQRTEQGDSAMYLCASSPEMAALAEYEQYFGPGTRLTVT.

The chain recombines TRBV5-1 with TRBJ2-7; D assignment may be TRBD1 or TRBD2 (7 bases each). Trimming removed 6 bases from V and 6 bases from J, with 19 bases in between. This CDR3 spans 14 amino acids. In germline, CDR1 is SGHRS, CDR2 YFSETQ. The CDR3 DNA sequence: TGCGCCAGCAAGATGGGAGGGGGCCGGTTCGAGCAGTACTTC. Amino acids: CASKMGGGRFEQYF.

The chain combines TRBV27 with TRBJ2-1, with 15 nucleotides matching TRBD2. V dropped 4 bases and J dropped 0; count of bases not matched to a gene: 7. CDR1 is MNHEY and CDR2 is SMNVEV in the germline V gene (reference sequence). CDR3 length equals 19 residues. Here the CDR3 DNA reads TGTGCCAGCAGTTCGGGACTAGCGGGAGGAGGGAGCTCCTACAATGAGCAGTTCTTC. Its translation: CASSSGLAGGGSSYNEQFF.

This clone was picked up one time. The genes are TRBV11-2 and TRBJ2-7; 7 bases align to TRBD1. Germline CDR1 and CDR2: SGHAT and FQNNGV. This CDR3 has 13 residues. Unmatched junction bases numbered 10, after V lost 7 bases and J lost 7 bases. The CDR3 is CASIRNRGKEQYF. CDR3 coding DNA: TGTGCCAGCATCAGAAACAGGGGTAAAGAGCAGTACTTC.

V and J are TRBV6-5 and TRBJ2-7; 8 nucleotides match TRBD2. Germline V gives CDR1 MNHEY, CDR2 SVGAGI. Trimming removed 7 bases from V and 3 bases from J; junction bases left unmatched: 11. The CDR3 extends over 15 amino acids. As DNA, the CDR3 is TGTGCCAGCACCCCGTCGGGGGGGCAGGGCTACGAGCAGTACTTC. Residues: CASTPSGGQGYEQYF.

This chain links TRBV11-2 with TRBJ2-7; D gene unclear. The CDR3 extends over 11 amino acids. Germline-derived CDR1 and CDR2 are SGHAT and FQNNGV. Trimming stripped 5 bases from V and 5 bases from J, with 7 bases between. The DNA for the CDR3 is TGTGCCAGCAGCCAGTCCCACGAGCAGTACTTC. Residues: CASSQSHEQYF.

The genes are TRBV11-2 and TRBJ1-1; no clear D gene. V shed 5 bases and J shed 4 bases, with 14 bases lying between them. CDR1 SGHAT and CDR2 FQNNGV come from the germline V gene. This CDR3 is 14 amino acids long. This CDR3 is CASSAGNLGTEAFF. CDR3 nucleotides: TGTGCCAGCAGCGCCGGGAATCTCGGCACTGAAGCTTTCTTT.

The chain carries TRBV2 and TRBJ1-5; D gene uncertain. The V end was cut by 6 bases, the J end by 2 bases, with 11 bases between. The CDR3 is 14 residues long. CDR1 is SNHLY and CDR2 is FYNNEI in the germline V gene. The CDR3 DNA sequence: TGTGCCAGCAGCCTATCTGGGGGCAATCAGCCCCAGCATTTT. Translating it yields CASSLSGGNQPQHF. Drawing the rest from reference TRBV2 and TRBJ1-5, the complete variable domain is EPEVTQTPSHQVTQMGQEVILRCVPISNHLYFYWYRQILGQKVEFLVSFYNNEISEKSEIFDDQFSVERPDGSNFTLKIRSTKLEDSAMYFCASSLSGGNQPQHFGDGTRLSIL.

This clone was seen more than once but under ten times. The chain has TRBV5-4 and TRBJ1-1; D is perhaps TRBD1 (6 bases). This CDR3 spans 14 amino acids. Germline values: CDR1 SGHNT, CDR2 YYREEE (reference sequence). V lost 0 bases, J lost 8 bases, and 14 bases lay in between. In DNA form, the CDR3 reads TGTGCCAGCAGCTTGGTCCGGACAGACGAGGAAGCTTTCTTT. As protein: CASSLVRTDEEAFF.

The CDR3 nucleotides read TGCGCCAGCAGCTTAGAAGGACTAGCGGGGTCCGGGGCCCAGTACTTC. Translating gives CASSLEGLAGSGAQYF. The V call is TRBV5-1, the J call TRBJ2-5, with 12 bases that match TRBD2. The V gene's germline CDR1 is SGHRS and CDR2 YFSETQ. V shed 2 bases and J 9 bases; nucleotides not matched to a gene: 11. The CDR3 runs 16 residues.

The chain is built from TRBV7-2 and TRBJ2-1; D gene unclear. The germline gives CDR1 SGHTA, CDR2 FQGNSA. This CDR3 is 13 amino acids long. The ends were cut back, 4 bases at V and 6 bases at J, with 10 bases in the middle. This CDR3 reads CASSSKALNEQFF. In DNA form, the CDR3 reads TGTGCCAGCAGCTCGAAAGCGCTCAATGAGCAGTTCTTC.

This rearrangement joins TRBV15 to TRBJ2-6, with TRBD2 as a possible D gene (5 bases). CDR1 and CDR2 (germline): LNHNV, YYDKDF (reference sequence). The V gene lost 3 bases and the J gene lost 0 bases, with 6 bases spanning the gap. The CDR3 is made up of 15 amino acids. CDR3 in amino acids: CATSSRGSGANVLTF. Here the CDR3 DNA reads TGTGCCACCAGCAGCCGGGGCTCTGGGGCCAACGTCCTGACTTTC.

This chain links TRBV11-3 with TRBJ1-2, with D uncertain. The CDR3 has 13 residues. With 1 base removed from V and 7 bases from J, the gap between germline ends came to 10 bases. Germline V gene lookup returns CDR1 SGHNT and CDR2 YENEEA. The CDR3 DNA reads TGTGCCAGCAGCTTAGTTCTAGTAGGTGGCTACACCTTC. It specifies CASSLVLVGGYTF.

The chain is built from TRBV10-3 and TRBJ2-7; either TRBD1 or TRBD2 may supply D (5 bases each). There are 15 residues in the CDR3. Trimming shortened V by 6 bases and J by 2 bases, and 17 bases separated the two germline ends. Germline CDR1 is ENHRY and CDR2 is SYGVKD. For the CDR3, the DNA is TGTGCCATCAGCAAAGAAGGGGACCCAACCTACGAGCAGTACTTC. Translating it yields CAISKEGDPTYEQYF.

The chain combines TRBV7-2 with TRBJ2-3; a weak D match, TRBD1 (6 bases). V lost 2 bases, J lost 8 bases, and 14 bases lay in between. Germline V gene data show CDR1 as SGHTA and CDR2 as FQGNSA. This CDR3 comprises 14 residues. The CDR3 DNA is TGTGCCAGCAGCTTAAGCCTACAGGGTAGTACGCAGTATTTT. Protein product: CASSLSLQGSTQYF.

This clone was detected only once. The CDR3 region has the DNA TGTGCCAGCCGGGGACTAGCGGGAGGGATGGTCCCAGATACGCAGTATTTT. This translates into CASRGLAGGMVPDTQYF. J is TRBJ2-3 and V is TRBV19; TRBD2 aligns across 16 bases. The V gene's germline CDR1 is LNHDA and CDR2 SQIVND (reference sequence). The trim removed 9 bases at V and 4 bases at J, leaving 10 bases unmatched. The length of the CDR3 is 17 residues.